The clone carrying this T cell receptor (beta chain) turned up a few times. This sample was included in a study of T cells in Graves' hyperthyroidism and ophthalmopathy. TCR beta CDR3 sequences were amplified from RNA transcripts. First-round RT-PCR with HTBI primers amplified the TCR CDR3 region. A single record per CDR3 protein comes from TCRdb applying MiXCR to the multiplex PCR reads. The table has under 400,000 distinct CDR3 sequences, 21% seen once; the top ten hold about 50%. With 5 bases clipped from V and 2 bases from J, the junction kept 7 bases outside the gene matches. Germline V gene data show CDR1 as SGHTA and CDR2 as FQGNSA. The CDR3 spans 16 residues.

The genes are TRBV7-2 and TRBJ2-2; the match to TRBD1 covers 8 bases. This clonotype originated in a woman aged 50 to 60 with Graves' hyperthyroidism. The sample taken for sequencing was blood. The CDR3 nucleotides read TGTGCCAGCAGCCCAATGACAGGGGAAAACACCGGGGAGCTGTTTTTT. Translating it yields CASSPMTGENTGELFF. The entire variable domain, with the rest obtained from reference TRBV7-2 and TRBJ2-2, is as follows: GAGVSQSPSNKVTEKGKDVELRCDPISGHTALYWYRQSLGQGLEFLIYFQGNSAPDKSGLPSDRFSAERTGGSVSTLTIQRTQQEDSAVYLCASSPMTGENTGELFFGEGSRLTVL.